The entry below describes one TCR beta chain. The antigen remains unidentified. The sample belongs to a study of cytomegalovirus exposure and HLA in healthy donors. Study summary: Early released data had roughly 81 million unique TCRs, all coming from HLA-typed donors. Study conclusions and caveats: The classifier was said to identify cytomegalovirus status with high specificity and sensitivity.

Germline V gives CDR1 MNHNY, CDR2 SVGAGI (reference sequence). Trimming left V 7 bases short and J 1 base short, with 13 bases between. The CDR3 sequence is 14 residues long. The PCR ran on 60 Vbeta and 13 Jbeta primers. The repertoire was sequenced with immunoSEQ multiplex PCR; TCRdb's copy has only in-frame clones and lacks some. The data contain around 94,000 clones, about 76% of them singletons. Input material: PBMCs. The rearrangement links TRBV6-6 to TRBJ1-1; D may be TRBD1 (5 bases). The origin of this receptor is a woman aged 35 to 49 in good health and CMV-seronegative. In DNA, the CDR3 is TGTGCCAGCACACGAGGAGGGGCGAACACTGAAGCTTTCTTT. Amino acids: CASTRGGANTEAFF.